This T cell receptor (beta chain) is from a study of beta chain features in type 1 diabetes (dated by TCRdb to 2017 to 2018). About the full investigation: Mean age, gender distribution, total cell number and subset yield were not different between patients and healthy donors. A total of 90 million to 140 million sorted cells were examined across all samples, and RNA yield correlated strongly with the number of cells per subset. In the study, recently diagnosed type 1 diabetes patients and matched healthy donors were compared on the TCRB repertoires of their sorted circulating CD4+ T cell subsets. Regulatory and stem cell-like memory subsets were obtained from only 8 patients and about eight healthy donors, while naive and central memory subsets were obtained from all 30 or so donors. Summary of the overall study and its limitations: Because cDNA was sequenced instead of genomic DNA, highly expressing activated cells could be over-represented, though the groups showed no difference in activation or CD3 levels. At VDJ recombination sites, type 1 diabetes patients had fewer insertions and more deleted nucleotides, which implies abnormalities in thymic rearrangement. In all four CD4+ subsets, TCRB CDR3 length was moderately but significantly shorter in type 1 diabetes patients. The naive, central memory and regulatory TCRB repertoires appeared to resemble one another more closely among patients than among healthy donors. Because small numbers of individuals were included in the HLA sub-analyses, any influence of HLA type on TCRB rearrangement was left unresolved. Shorter templates might have been favored by PCR, but patient and control samples were amplified and corrected together, so both groups would have been affected equally by any skew.

This clone was seen a few times. This clone's antigen is unknown. No base quality values were provided; no much bigger clone lies one nucleotide off. Germline trimming amounts to 0 bases on V and 3 bases on J, with 6 as the count of junction bases outside the gene matches. CDR1 and CDR2, looked up from the germline V gene, are SGHRS and YFSETQ. From its cysteine to its phenylalanine, the CDR3 spans 15 amino acids. This entry keeps only the CDR3 DNA: 45 bases, framed from base 1. Each donor gave one peripheral blood draw, roughly 120 mL on average, collected into heparinised tubes. Naive, central memory, regulatory and stem cell-like memory CD4+ T cells were sorted on a BD FACSAria II using a panel including CD45RO, CCR7, CD25, CD127, CD95 and CD27. Every sorted population had a purity above 95%. PBMCs were isolated immediately by Lymphoprep density gradient centrifugation and stained directly without culture. So that batch effects would be minimized, each experiment stained and sorted samples in pairs, pairing one healthy donor with one patient.

The High Capacity cDNA Reverse Transcription Kit was used to reverse transcribe all of the isolated RNA, meaning that expressed TCRB transcripts were what got sequenced. Deep immunoSEQ sequencing was applied to naive, central memory and regulatory T cell samples, giving an average of roughly 3.5 million total reads per sample. After sorted cells were lysed in RLT buffer, RNA was extracted with DNase-treated RNeasy Micro or Mini kits, with the choice depending on cell number. Each cell subset was processed separately to prevent cross-contamination, with patient and healthy donor samples processed together. TCRB sequences were amplified from cDNA with the immunoSEQ multiplex PCR, producing 87-bp fragments spanning the CDR3 region. Sequencing of the amplicons was done on the Illumina HiSeq platform. In the paper's pipeline: PCR bias was computationally corrected using synthetic template baselines, reads within Hamming distance 2 were collapsed, and singletons that could not be merged were discarded. Reads were aligned to IMGT to assign V, D and J genes, CDR3 length, and insertions or deletions at six rearrangement sites. Within each subset, clonotype counts were normalized to sorted cell number, and only after that were true diversity and Gini coefficients computed with the tcR R package. The overlap coefficient, calculated on TCRB nucleotide sequences, was used to measure repertoire sharing. As a proxy for the pre-selection repertoire, out-of-frame TCRB sequences from naive cells were analyzed. Sourced from immuneACCESS, this table was stored by TCRdb with only in-frame sequences that have V and J called. A share of the clones is absent; for the studies checked, an unresolved V gene accounts for under half, and the remainder has no known explanation. Clonal size and the V and J genes are those of that table, whereas D and trimming came from the DNA. This sample has around 400,000 clones in its table, and roughly 12% of those were observed once. The ten largest clonotypes hold more than 0.015% of the sample.

This chain joins TRBV5-1 to TRBJ2-7, with 7 bases aligning to TRBD2. This receptor was identified in a man aged 18 to 30 in good health. Sequenced input: naive CD4+ T cells from blood. Explained via the paper, the cell subset or site label denotes: true naive CD4+ T cells. The base sequence is TGCGCCAGCAGCTTGGCTCTCGGGGGGAACTACGAGCAGTACTTC. This translates into CASSLALGGNYEQYF.